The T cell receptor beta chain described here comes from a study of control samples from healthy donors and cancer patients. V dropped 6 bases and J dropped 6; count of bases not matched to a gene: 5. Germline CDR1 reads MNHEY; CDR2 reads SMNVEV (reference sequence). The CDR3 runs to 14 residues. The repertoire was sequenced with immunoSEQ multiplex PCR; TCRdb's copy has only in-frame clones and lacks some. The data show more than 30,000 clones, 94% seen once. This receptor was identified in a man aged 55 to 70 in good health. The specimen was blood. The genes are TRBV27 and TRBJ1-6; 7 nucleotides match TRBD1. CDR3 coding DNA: TGTGCCAGCAGAGGGACAGCGCCTAATTCACCCCTCCACTTT. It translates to CASRGTAPNSPLHF.